The T cell receptor (beta chain) described here comes from a study of blood T cell repertoires in COVID-19. Trimming shortened V by 0 bases and J by 6 bases, and 12 bases separated the two germline ends. Germline V CDR1 and CDR2: SGHNT, YYREEE (reference sequence). The CDR3 totals 14 residues. The method was immunoSEQ multiplex PCR; TCRdb's version includes in-frame clones alone and lacks a portion of them. The table includes under 350,000 clones, 90% detected once. The receptor's source is a woman aged 25 to 39 with COVID-19, enrolled during active disease. Sequences were obtained from peripheral blood. The chain is built from TRBV5-4 and TRBJ1-2; perhaps TRBD1 as D (5 bases). The CDR3 nucleotides read TGTGCCAGCAGCTTGGTGGGGCGGGACCATGGCTACACCTTC. Translation: CASSLVGRDHGYTF. Full variable domain (rest looked up from reference TRBV5-4 and TRBJ1-2): ETGVTQSPTHLIKTRGQQVTLRCSSQSGHNTVSWYQQALGQGPQFIFQYYREEENGRGNFPPRFSGLQFPNYSSELNVNALELDDSALYLCASSLVGRDHGYTFGSGTRLTVV.